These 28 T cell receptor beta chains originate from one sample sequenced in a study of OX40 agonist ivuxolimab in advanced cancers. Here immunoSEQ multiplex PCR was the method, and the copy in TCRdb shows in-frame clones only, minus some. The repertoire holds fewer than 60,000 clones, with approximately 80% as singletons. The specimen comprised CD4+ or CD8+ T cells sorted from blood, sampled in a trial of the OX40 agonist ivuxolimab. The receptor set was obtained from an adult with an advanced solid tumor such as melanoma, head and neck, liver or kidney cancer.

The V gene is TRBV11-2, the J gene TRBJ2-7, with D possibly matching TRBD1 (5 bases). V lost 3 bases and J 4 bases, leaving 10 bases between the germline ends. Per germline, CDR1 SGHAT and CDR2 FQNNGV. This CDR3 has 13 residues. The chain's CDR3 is CASSFSGIYEQYF. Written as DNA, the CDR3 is TGTGCCAGCAGCTTCTCAGGGATATACGAGCAGTACTTC.

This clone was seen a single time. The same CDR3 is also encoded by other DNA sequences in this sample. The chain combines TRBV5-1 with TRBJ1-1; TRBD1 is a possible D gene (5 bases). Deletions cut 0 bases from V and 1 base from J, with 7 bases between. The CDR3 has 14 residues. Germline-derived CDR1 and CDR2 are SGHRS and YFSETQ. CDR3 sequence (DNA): TGCGCCAGCAGCTTGGCGGGGGAGAACACTGAAGCTTTCTTT. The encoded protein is CASSLAGENTEAFF. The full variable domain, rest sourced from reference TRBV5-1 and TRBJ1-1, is KAGVTQTPRYLIKTRGQQVTLSCSPISGHRSVSWYQQTPGQGLQFLFEYFSETQRNKGNFPGRFSGRQFSNSRSEMNVSTLELGDSALYLCASSLAGENTEAFFGQGTRLTVV.

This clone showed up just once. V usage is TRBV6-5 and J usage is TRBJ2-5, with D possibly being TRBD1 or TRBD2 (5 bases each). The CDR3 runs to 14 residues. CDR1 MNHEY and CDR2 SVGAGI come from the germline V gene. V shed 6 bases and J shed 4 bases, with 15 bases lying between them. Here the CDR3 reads CASRTGTTLETQYF. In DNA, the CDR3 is TGTGCCAGCAGGACCGGGACGACCCTAGAGACCCAGTACTTC.

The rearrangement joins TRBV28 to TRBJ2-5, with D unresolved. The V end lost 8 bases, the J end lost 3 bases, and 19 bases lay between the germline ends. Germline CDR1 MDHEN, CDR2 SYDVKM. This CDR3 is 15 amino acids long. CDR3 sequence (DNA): TGTGCCAGCGGACCGGCAGGAACAATGAAAGAGACCCAGTACTTC. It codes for CASGPAGTMKETQYF. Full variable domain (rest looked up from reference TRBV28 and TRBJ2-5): DVKVTQSSRYLVKRTGEKVFLECVQDMDHENMFWYRQDPGLGLRLIYFSYDVKMKEKGDIPEGYSVSREKKERFSLILESASTNQTSMYLCASGPAGTMKETQYFGPGTRLLVL.

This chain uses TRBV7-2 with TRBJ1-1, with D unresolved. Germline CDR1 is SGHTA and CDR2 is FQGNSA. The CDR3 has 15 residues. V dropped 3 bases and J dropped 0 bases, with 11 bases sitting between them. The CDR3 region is CASSFSTAVNTEAFF. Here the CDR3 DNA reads TGTGCCAGCAGCTTCTCGACGGCGGTGAACACTGAAGCTTTCTTT. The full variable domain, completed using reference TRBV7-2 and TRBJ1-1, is GAGVSQSPSNKVTEKGKDVELRCDPISGHTALYWYRQSLGQGLEFLIYFQGNSAPDKSGLPSDRFSAERTGGSVSTLTIQRTQQEDSAVYLCASSFSTAVNTEAFFGQGTRLTVV.

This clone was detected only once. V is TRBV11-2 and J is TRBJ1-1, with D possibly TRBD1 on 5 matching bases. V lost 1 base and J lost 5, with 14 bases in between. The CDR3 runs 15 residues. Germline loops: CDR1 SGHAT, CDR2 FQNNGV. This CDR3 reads CASSLVIGRATEAFF. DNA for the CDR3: TGTGCCAGCAGCTTAGTAATCGGCAGGGCAACTGAAGCTTTCTTT.

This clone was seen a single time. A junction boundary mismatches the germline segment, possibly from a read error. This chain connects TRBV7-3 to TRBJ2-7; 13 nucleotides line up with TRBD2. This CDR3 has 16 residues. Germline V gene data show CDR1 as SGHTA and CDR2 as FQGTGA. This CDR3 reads CANSPSGTSGTTEQYF. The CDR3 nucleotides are TGTGCCAACAGCCCCTCCGGGACTAGCGGGACTACTGAGCAGTACTTC.

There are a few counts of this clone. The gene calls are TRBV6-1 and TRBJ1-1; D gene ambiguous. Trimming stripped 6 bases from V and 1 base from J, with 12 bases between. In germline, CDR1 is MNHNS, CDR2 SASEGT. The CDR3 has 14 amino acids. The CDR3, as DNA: TGTGCCAGCAGATCCGACATGCAGAACACTGAAGCTTTCTTT. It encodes CASRSDMQNTEAFF.

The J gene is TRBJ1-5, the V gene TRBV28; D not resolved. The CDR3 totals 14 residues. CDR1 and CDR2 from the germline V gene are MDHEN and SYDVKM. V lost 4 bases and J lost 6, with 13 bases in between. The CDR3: CASSYGGIGQPQHF. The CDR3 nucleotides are TGTGCCAGCAGTTATGGAGGGATCGGTCAGCCCCAGCATTTT.

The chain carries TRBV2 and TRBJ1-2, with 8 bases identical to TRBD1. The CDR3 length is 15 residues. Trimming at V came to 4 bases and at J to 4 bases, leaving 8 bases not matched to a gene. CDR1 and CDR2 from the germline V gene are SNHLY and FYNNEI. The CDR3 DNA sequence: TGTGCCAGCAGTGGTTCCCGACAGGGGACCTATGGCTACACCTTC. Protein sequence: CASSGSRQGTYGYTF. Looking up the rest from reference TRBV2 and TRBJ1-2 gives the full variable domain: EPEVTQTPSHQVTQMGQEVILRCVPISNHLYFYWYRQILGQKVEFLVSFYNNEISEKSEIFDDQFSVERPDGSNFTLKIRSTKLEDSAMYFCASSGSRQGTYGYTFGSGTRLTVV.

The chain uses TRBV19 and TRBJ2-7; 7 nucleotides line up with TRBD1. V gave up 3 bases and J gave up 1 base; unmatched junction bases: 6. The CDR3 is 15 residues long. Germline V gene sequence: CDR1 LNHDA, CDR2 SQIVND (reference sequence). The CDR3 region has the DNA TGTGCCAGTAGTATTAGCGTGACAGGGTCCTACGAGCAGTACTTC. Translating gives CASSISVTGSYEQYF.

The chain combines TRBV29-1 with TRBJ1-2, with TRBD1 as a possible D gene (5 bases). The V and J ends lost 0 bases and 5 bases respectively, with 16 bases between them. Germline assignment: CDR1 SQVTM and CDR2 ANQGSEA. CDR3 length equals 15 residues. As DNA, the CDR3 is TGCAGCGTTGAAGATCGAGGGGAGGGTAGATATGGCTACACCTTC. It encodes CSVEDRGEGRYGYTF.

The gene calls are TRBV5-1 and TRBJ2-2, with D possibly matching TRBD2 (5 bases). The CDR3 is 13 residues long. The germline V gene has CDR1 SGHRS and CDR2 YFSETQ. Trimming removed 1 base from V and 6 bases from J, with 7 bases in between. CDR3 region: CASSLWESGELFF. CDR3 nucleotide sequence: TGCGCCAGCAGCTTGTGGGAGTCCGGGGAGCTGTTTTTT.

Written as DNA, the CDR3 is TGTGCCAGCAGCTTAGCCCTGGGGGGGGCGAACACTGAAGCTTTCTTT. Residues: CASSLALGGANTEAFF. The chain combines TRBV7-6 with TRBJ1-1; perhaps TRBD1 as D (6 bases). Trimming cost V 0 bases and J 1 base, with 12 bases left between them. This CDR3 contains 16 residues. CDR1 SGHVS and CDR2 FNYEAQ come from the germline V gene.

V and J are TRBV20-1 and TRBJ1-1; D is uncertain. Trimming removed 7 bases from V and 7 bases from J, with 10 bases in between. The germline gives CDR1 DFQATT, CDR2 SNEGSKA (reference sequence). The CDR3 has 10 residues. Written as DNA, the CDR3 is TGCAGTGTTGGACGGAGTGAAGCTTTCTTT. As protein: CSVGRSEAFF.

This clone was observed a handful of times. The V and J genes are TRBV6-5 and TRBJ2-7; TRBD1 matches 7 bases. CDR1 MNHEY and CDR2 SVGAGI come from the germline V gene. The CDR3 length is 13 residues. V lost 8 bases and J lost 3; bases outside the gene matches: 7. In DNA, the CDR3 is TGTGCCAGCGGAAGGGGGCATGGCTACGAGCAGTACTTC. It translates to CASGRGHGYEQYF.

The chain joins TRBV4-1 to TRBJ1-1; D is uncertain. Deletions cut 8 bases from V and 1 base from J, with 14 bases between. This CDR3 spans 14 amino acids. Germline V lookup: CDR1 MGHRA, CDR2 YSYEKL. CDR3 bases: TGCGCCAGCTCATACCCGGGTCGGAACACTGAAGCTTTCTTT. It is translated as CASSYPGRNTEAFF.

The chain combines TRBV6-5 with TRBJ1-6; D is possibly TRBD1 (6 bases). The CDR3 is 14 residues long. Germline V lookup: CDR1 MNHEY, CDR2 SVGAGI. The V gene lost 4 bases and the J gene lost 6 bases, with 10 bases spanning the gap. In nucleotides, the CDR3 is TGTGCCAGCAGTTCGCCAGGGGCTAATTCACCCCTCCACTTT. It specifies CASSSPGANSPLHF.

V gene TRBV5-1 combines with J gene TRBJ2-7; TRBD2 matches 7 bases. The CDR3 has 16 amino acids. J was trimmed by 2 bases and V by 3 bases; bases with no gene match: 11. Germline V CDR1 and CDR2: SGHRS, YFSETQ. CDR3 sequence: CASSWTASGGAYEQYF. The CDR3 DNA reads TGCGCCAGCAGCTGGACTGCTAGCGGTGGGGCCTACGAGCAGTACTTC.

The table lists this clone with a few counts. This chain's CDR3 is CASSIDRDSGGYTF. The CDR3 DNA reads as TGTGCCAGTAGTATAGACCGGGACAGTGGTGGCTACACCTTC. The V call is TRBV19, the J call TRBJ1-2; 7 bases fit TRBD1. V was pared by 0 bases and J by 7 bases, with 5 bases of the junction left unmatched. CDR3 size: 14 residues. CDR1 is LNHDA, CDR2 SQIVND, per germline (reference sequence).

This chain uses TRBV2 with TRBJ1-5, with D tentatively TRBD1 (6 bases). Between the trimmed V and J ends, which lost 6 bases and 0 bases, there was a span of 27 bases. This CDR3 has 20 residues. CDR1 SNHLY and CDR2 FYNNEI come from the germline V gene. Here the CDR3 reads CASRKRYGTTGSHSNQPQHF. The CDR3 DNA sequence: TGTGCCAGCAGGAAAAGATATGGGACTACAGGGTCACATAGCAATCAGCCCCAGCATTTT. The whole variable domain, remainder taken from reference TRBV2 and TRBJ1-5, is EPEVTQTPSHQVTQMGQEVILRCVPISNHLYFYWYRQILGQKVEFLVSFYNNEISEKSEIFDDQFSVERPDGSNFTLKIRSTKLEDSAMYFCASRKRYGTTGSHSNQPQHFGDGTRLSIL.

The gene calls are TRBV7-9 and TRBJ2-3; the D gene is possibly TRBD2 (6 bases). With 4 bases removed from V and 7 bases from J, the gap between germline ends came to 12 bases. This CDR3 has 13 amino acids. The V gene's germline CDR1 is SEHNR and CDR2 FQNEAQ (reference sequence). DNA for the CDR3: TGTGCCAGCAGCTCAGCGGGCACGAATACGCAGTATTTT. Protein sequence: CASSSAGTNTQYF.

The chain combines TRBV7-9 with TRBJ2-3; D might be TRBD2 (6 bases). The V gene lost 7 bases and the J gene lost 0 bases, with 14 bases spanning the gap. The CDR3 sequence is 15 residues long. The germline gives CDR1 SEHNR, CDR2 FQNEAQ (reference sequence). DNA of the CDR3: TGTGCCAGCAACGGCGGGGAATCTAGCACAGATACGCAGTATTTT. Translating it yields CASNGGESSTDTQYF.

The DNA of the CDR3 is TGTGCCAGCAGCTTAGACAGGGATCCTAGAGCCGGGGAGCTGTTTTTT. This sequence encodes CASSLDRDPRAGELFF. The chain combines TRBV7-6 with TRBJ2-2, with D perhaps matching TRBD1 (6 bases). V shed 1 base and J shed 6 bases, with 15 bases lying between them. The CDR3 is 16 amino acids. Germline V gene data show CDR1 as SGHVS and CDR2 as FNYEAQ.

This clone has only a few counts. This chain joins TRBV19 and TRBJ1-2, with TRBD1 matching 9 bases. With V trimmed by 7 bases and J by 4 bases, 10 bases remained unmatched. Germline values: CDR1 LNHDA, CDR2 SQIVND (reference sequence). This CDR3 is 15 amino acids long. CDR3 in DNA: TGTGCCAGTACCCCCCTCACAGGGGGCATCTATGGCTACACCTTC. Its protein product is CASTPLTGGIYGYTF.

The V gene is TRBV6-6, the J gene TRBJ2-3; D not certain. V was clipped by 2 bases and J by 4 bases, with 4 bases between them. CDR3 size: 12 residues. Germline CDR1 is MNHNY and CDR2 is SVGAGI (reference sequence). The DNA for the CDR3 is TGTGCCAGCAGTTACGGACCAGATACGCAGTATTTT. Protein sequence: CASSYGPDTQYF.

CDR3: CASSPDSGASTDTQYF. The CDR3 coding sequence is TGTGCCAGCAGCCCTGATAGCGGGGCTAGCACAGATACGCAGTATTTT. The chain is built from TRBV6-4 and TRBJ2-3; 8 positions agree with TRBD2. Germline CDR1 MRHNA, CDR2 SNTAGT. J lost 0 bases, V lost 6 bases, and 8 bases had no gene match. This CDR3 has 16 amino acids.

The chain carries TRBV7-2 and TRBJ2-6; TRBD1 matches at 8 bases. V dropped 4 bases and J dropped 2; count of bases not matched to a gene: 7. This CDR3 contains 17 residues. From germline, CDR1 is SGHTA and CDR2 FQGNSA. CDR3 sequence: CASSSTGVVTGANVLTF. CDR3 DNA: TGTGCCAGCAGCTCGACAGGGGTTGTAACTGGGGCCAACGTCCTGACTTTC.